Listed here are 9 T cell receptor beta chains from one sample, sequenced in a study of cytomegalovirus exposure and HLA in healthy donors. Profiled with immunoSEQ multiplex PCR; TCRdb holds only in-frame clones, not every one. The sample has about 84,000 clones, approximately 91% seen once. Input material: PBMCs. These receptors all come from a man aged 30-40 years in good health and CMV-seronegative.

The chain uses TRBV6-6 and TRBJ1-5; TRBD1 might be the D (6 bases). The ends were cut back, 5 bases at V and 3 bases at J, with 14 bases in the middle. The germline V gene encodes CDR1 MNHNY and CDR2 SVGAGI (reference sequence). This CDR3 region has 15 residues. CDR3 sequence: CASSNRAGNNQPQHF. The CDR3 DNA is TGTGCCAGCAGTAACAGGGCAGGGAACAATCAGCCCCAGCATTTT.

The rearrangement links TRBV14 to TRBJ2-2, with a possible D match to TRBD1 (5 bases). The CDR3 runs to 15 residues. Trimming shortened V by 5 bases and J by 6 bases, and 16 bases separated the two germline ends. The germline V gene encodes CDR1 SGHDN and CDR2 FVKESK. DNA of the CDR3: TGTGCCAGCAGCGCAGGGTCTACGAAGGCCGGGGAGCTGTTTTTT. Its protein is CASSAGSTKAGELFF.

The chain combines TRBV7-8 with TRBJ2-1, with TRBD1 matching over 11 bases. J was trimmed by 8 bases and V by 5 bases; bases with no gene match: 2. The CDR3 contains 13 residues. The V gene's germline CDR1 is SGHVS and CDR2 FQNEAQ. CDR3 sequence (DNA): TGTGCCAGCAGCGAGGGACAGGGGGATGAGCAGTTCTTC. It encodes CASSEGQGDEQFF.

The V gene is TRBV5-8, the J gene TRBJ1-5, with TRBD1 identical over 8 bases. CDR3 size: 15 residues. V lost 0 bases, J lost 7 bases, and 6 bases stayed unmatched. Germline V gene lookup returns CDR1 SGHTS and CDR2 YDEGEE. CDR3 residues: CASSLAATGDQPQHF. The CDR3, as DNA: TGTGCCAGCAGCTTGGCCGCGACAGGGGACCAGCCCCAGCATTTT.

The chain recombines TRBV19 with TRBJ1-5, with no clear D. Germline values: CDR1 LNHDA, CDR2 SQIVND (reference sequence). There are 15 residues in the CDR3. V was pared by 5 bases and J by 0 bases, with 11 bases between. The CDR3 DNA sequence: TGTGCCAGTAGTGTCACAGAAAATAGCAATCAGCCCCAGCATTTT. This gives the protein CASSVTENSNQPQHF. Looking up the rest from reference TRBV19 and TRBJ1-5 gives the full variable domain: DGGITQSPKYLFRKEGQNVTLSCEQNLNHDAMYWYRQDPGQGLRLIYYSQIVNDFQKGDIAEGYSVSREKKESFPLTVTSAQKNPTAFYLCASSVTENSNQPQHFGDGTRLSIL.

CDR3 sequence reads: CASSYPGQATYEQYF. The CDR3 DNA is TGTGCCAGCAGTTACCCTGGACAGGCAACCTACGAGCAGTACTTC. V gene TRBV6-6 combines with J gene TRBJ2-7; 7 nucleotides agree with TRBD1. Per germline, CDR1 MNHNY and CDR2 SVGAGI (reference sequence). CDR3 length: 15 amino acids. V shed 2 bases, J shed 2 bases, and the junction held 6 bases outside the gene matches.

This rearrangement joins TRBV9 to TRBJ1-5, with D possibly being TRBD1 (6 bases). The CDR3 loop spans 15 amino acids. The ends were cut back, 3 bases at V and 1 base at J, with 11 bases in the middle. CDR1 and CDR2 (germline): SGDLS, YYNGEE. For the CDR3, the DNA is TGTGCCAGCAGCGCTGGTGACAGGAGCAATCAGCCCCAGCATTTT. Translation gives CASSAGDRSNQPQHF.

The chain uses TRBV5-6 and TRBJ1-2; a weak D match, TRBD1 (5 bases). The V end was cut by 6 bases, the J end by 8 bases, with 20 bases between. Germline values: CDR1 SGHDT, CDR2 YYEEEE. This CDR3 region has 14 residues. The CDR3 is CASTGRTMPMGYTF. CDR3 nucleotide sequence: TGTGCCAGCACTGGTCGGACAATGCCCATGGGCTACACCTTC.

The chain carries TRBV27 and TRBJ2-7; D is possibly TRBD1 (5 bases). The CDR3 has 18 residues. Trimming pared 4 bases from V and 4 bases from J, leaving 26 bases between. Germline CDR1 is MNHEY and CDR2 is SMNVEV (reference sequence). The CDR3 loop reads CASSSLLIRQSKNYEQYF. In DNA, the CDR3 is TGTGCCAGCAGTTCACTTTTAATCCGACAGTCCAAAAATTACGAGCAGTACTTC.